This entry lists 17 T cell receptor beta chains sequenced from one sample in a study of shared T cell receptors in the human thymus. Method: immunoSEQ multiplex PCR; TCRdb's copy keeps in-frame clones and lacks some. The sample includes 600,000 to 900,000 clones, roughly 85% of them seen just once. The sample was also reused in another study, on human thymus T cells.

The source material was thymocytes. The receptor source for this set is a girl under three years old with a congenital heart defect.

The chain carries TRBV6-1 and TRBJ1-2, with D perhaps matching TRBD1 (5 bases). Germline assignment: CDR1 MNHNS and CDR2 SASEGT. The ends were cut back, 6 bases at V and 5 bases at J, with 19 bases in the middle. The CDR3 runs to 15 residues. CDR3 protein: CASRYPRAGQYGYTF. CDR3 nucleotides: TGTGCCAGCAGATACCCCAGGGCTGGGCAGTATGGCTACACCTTC.

The V and J genes are TRBV6-5 and TRBJ2-4; 8 nucleotides align to TRBD1. V was pared by 8 bases and J by 1 base, with 4 bases of the junction left unmatched. CDR3 size: 14 residues. Looked up from germline, CDR1 is MNHEY and CDR2 is SVGAGI. The CDR3: CASGTGPAKNIQYF. The DNA of the CDR3 is TGTGCCAGCGGGACAGGACCTGCCAAAAACATTCAGTACTTC.

This clone came up once. V gene TRBV6-6 combines with J gene TRBJ2-1, with D possibly matching TRBD2 (5 bases). The CDR3 extends over 12 amino acids. Germline CDR1 and CDR2: MNHNY and SVGAGI (reference sequence). Trimming pared 6 bases from V and 9 bases from J, leaving 12 bases between. The CDR3 sequence is CASSQRLGEQFF. CDR3 DNA: TGTGCCAGCAGCCAGCGGCTAGGTGAGCAGTTCTTC.

With respect to this clone: The same CDR3 arises from other DNA sequences in this sample as well. The genes are TRBV5-1 and TRBJ1-2, with 7 bases aligning to TRBD1. This CDR3 is 15 amino acids long. Germline-derived CDR1 and CDR2 are SGHRS and YFSETQ. V lost 0 bases, J lost 4 bases, and 6 bases stayed unmatched. CDR3 nucleotides: TGCGCCAGCAGCTTGGCCGGGGACAGCATCTATGGCTACACCTTC. As protein: CASSLAGDSIYGYTF.

This chain connects TRBV6-5 to TRBJ2-7; possibly TRBD1 for D (5 bases). V lost 0 bases and J lost 4, with 16 bases in between. Germline V gene data show CDR1 as MNHEY and CDR2 as SVGAGI. The CDR3 runs 16 residues. CDR3 residues: CASSYSDQGRKYEQYF. The CDR3 nucleotides read TGTGCCAGCAGTTACTCGGATCAGGGAAGGAAGTACGAGCAGTACTTC.

The chain couples TRBV5-1 to TRBJ2-1, with a tentative D call TRBD2 (5 bases). Trimming took off 8 bases at V and 7 bases at J, with 10 bases between the two ends. The CDR3 has 11 residues. Germline lookup yields CDR1 SGHRS and CDR2 YFSETQ. CDR3 sequence reads: CASALVNEQFF. CDR3 DNA: TGCGCCAGTGCACTAGTTAATGAGCAGTTCTTC. Drawing the rest from reference TRBV5-1 and TRBJ2-1, the complete variable domain is KAGVTQTPRYLIKTRGQQVTLSCSPISGHRSVSWYQQTPGQGLQFLFEYFSETQRNKGNFPGRFSGRQFSNSRSEMNVSTLELGDSALYLCASALVNEQFFGPGTRLTVL.

The V gene is TRBV6-5, the J gene TRBJ1-5; maybe TRBD1 (5 bases). Germline assignment: CDR1 MNHEY and CDR2 SVGAGI. The germline V and J ends were trimmed by 0 bases and 5 bases, with 8 bases remaining between them. The CDR3 runs 14 residues. The CDR3 protein is CASSYSGGDQPQHF. Here the CDR3 DNA reads TGTGCCAGCAGTTACTCGGGAGGGGATCAGCCCCAGCATTTT.

This chain uses TRBV27 with TRBJ2-7; 7 bases are a match to TRBD1. V dropped 4 bases and J dropped 2; count of bases not matched to a gene: 11. CDR1 and CDR2 (germline): MNHEY, SMNVEV (reference sequence). The CDR3 is made up of 16 amino acids. CDR3 coding DNA: TGTGCCAGCAGTTCCCCGAGCTACAGGGGAACCTACGAGCAGTACTTC. This codes for CASSSPSYRGTYEQYF.

The chain couples TRBV15 to TRBJ1-1; 7 positions agree with TRBD1. There are 20 residues in the CDR3. V lost 0 bases and J lost 4; bases outside the gene matches: 20. The V gene's germline CDR1 is LNHNV and CDR2 YYDKDF (reference sequence). The CDR3, as DNA: TGTGCCACCAGCAGAGAGTGGGAGATGGGGGGACAGTCATGGGGCACTGAAGCTTTCTTT. Protein sequence: CATSREWEMGGQSWGTEAFF.

The chain is built from TRBV7-6 and TRBJ1-2; 8 bases fit TRBD1. The V segment lost 5 bases and the J segment 3 bases; nucleotides outside the gene matches: 8. The V gene's germline CDR1 is SGHVS and CDR2 FNYEAQ. The CDR3 spans 15 residues. The CDR3 DNA is TGTGCCAGCAGCCCCCGCAGGACAGGGCACTATGGCTACACCTTC. Translating it yields CASSPRRTGHYGYTF.

The rearrangement links TRBV28 to TRBJ2-1; tentative D call: TRBD2 (5 bases). V was shortened by 5 bases and J by 5 bases, with 7 bases between the two germline ends. Per the germline V gene, CDR1 is MDHEN and CDR2 is SYDVKM. This CDR3 region has 12 residues. The CDR3 bases are TGTGCCAGCAGTCGGGGTGACAATGAGCAGTTCTTC. The encoded protein is CASSRGDNEQFF.

This chain uses TRBV5-1 with TRBJ1-1, with TRBD1 identical over 7 bases. This CDR3 spans 14 amino acids. The ends lost 7 bases at V and 0 bases at J; junction bases unmatched: 6. The germline V gene encodes CDR1 SGHRS and CDR2 YFSETQ. CDR3 loop: CASRQGPMNTEAFF. CDR3 DNA sequence: TGCGCCAGCCGACAGGGTCCAATGAACACTGAAGCTTTCTTT.

CDR3 amino acids: CASSRSGVASNQPQHF. The CDR3 region has the DNA TGTGCCAGCAGCCGATCAGGGGTGGCGAGCAATCAGCCCCAGCATTTT. The chain combines TRBV2 with TRBJ1-5, with a possible D match to TRBD1 (6 bases). The germline gives CDR1 SNHLY, CDR2 FYNNEI. The CDR3 length is 16 residues. Trimming stripped 6 bases from V and 1 base from J, with 16 bases between.

The chain has TRBV5-1 and TRBJ1-5, with no clear D. This CDR3 contains 16 residues. The germline V and J ends were trimmed by 4 bases and 4 bases, with 18 bases remaining between them. CDR1 is SGHRS and CDR2 is YFSETQ in the germline V gene. CDR3 in DNA: TGCGCCAGCAGCCCGAGAGGGCCTGGGAGTAATCAGCCCCAGCATTTT. It is translated as CASSPRGPGSNQPQHF.

This chain joins TRBV11-2 and TRBJ1-6; D remains unclear. Deletions cut 4 bases from V and 8 bases from J, with 18 bases between. The CDR3 has 16 residues. Germline V gene data show CDR1 as SGHAT and CDR2 as FQNNGV. CDR3 residues: CASSSQTPVIYSPLHF. CDR3 in DNA: TGTGCCAGCAGCTCCCAAACCCCAGTGATTTATTCACCCCTCCACTTT.

This chain links TRBV2 with TRBJ1-1, with TRBD1 matching 9 bases. V was pared by 6 bases and J by 4 bases, with 6 bases of the junction left unmatched. Germline V CDR1 and CDR2: SNHLY, FYNNEI. This CDR3 comprises 14 residues. The CDR3 reads CASRVPTGGTEAFF. In nucleotides, the CDR3 is TGTGCCAGCAGGGTCCCGACAGGGGGCACTGAAGCTTTCTTT.

The chain is built from TRBV11-2 and TRBJ2-1; D possibly corresponds to TRBD2 (6 bases). The CDR3 is 16 residues long. Germline lookup yields CDR1 SGHAT and CDR2 FQNNGV. V was trimmed by 4 bases and J by 6 bases, leaving 19 bases between them. The CDR3 protein is CASSSWRSGPSNEQFF. Here the CDR3 DNA reads TGTGCCAGCAGCTCCTGGCGTAGCGGCCCATCCAATGAGCAGTTCTTC.